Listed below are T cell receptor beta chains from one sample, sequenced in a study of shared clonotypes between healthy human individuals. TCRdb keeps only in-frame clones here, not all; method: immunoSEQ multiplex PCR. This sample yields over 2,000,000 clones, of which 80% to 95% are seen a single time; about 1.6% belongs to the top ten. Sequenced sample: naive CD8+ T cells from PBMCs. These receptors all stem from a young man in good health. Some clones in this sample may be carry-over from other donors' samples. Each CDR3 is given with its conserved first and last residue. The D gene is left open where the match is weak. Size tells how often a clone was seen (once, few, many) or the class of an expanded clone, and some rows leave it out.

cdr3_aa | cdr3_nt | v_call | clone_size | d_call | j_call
CASSFDRGFANEKLFF | TGTGCCAGCAGTTTCGACAGGGGTTTCGCTAATGAAAAACTGTTTTTT | TRBV28 | - | TRBD1 | TRBJ1-4
CASSPWTEAFF | TGTGCCAGCAGCCCCTGGACTGAAGCTTTCTTT | TRBV28 | - | - | TRBJ1-1
CASSLLIGLAGVTDTQYF | TGTGCCAGCAGCCTACTAATCGGACTAGCGGGGGTCACAGATACGCAGTATTTT | TRBV11-3 | once | TRBD2 | TRBJ2-3
CASSLRLNTGELFF | TGTGCCAGCAGCTTACGACTTAACACCGGGGAGCTGTTTTTT | TRBV7-8 | - | - | TRBJ2-2
CASSDRENTEAFF | TGTGCCAGCAGTGACAGGGAGAACACTGAAGCTTTCTTT | TRBV6-6 | - | TRBD1 | TRBJ1-1
CASSLVVRVTGQETQYF | TGTGCCAGCAGCTTAGTAGTACGCGTTACGGGCCAAGAGACCCAGTACTTC | TRBV7-2 | - | - | TRBJ2-5
CASSVFVSNEQFF | TGTGCCAGCAGCGTATTTGTCTCGAATGAGCAGTTCTTC | TRBV9 | - | - | TRBJ2-1
CSVADRAYNEQFF | TGCAGCGTTGCGGACAGAGCCTACAATGAGCAGTTCTTC | TRBV29-1 | - | - | TRBJ2-1
CATSRARENQPQHF | TGTGCCACCAGCAGAGCAAGGGAAAATCAGCCCCAGCATTTT | TRBV15 | few | - | TRBJ1-5
CASSLIGTSTTDTQYF | TGTGCCAGCAGCTTAATAGGGACTAGCACCACAGATACGCAGTATTTT | TRBV13 | - | TRBD2 | TRBJ2-3
CASSFAETRLDTEAFF | TGCGCCAGCAGCTTTGCGGAAACTAGGTTGGACACTGAAGCTTTCTTT | TRBV5-1 | - | - | TRBJ1-1
CASSQPQGGVLETQYF | TGTGCCAGTAGTCAGCCACAGGGGGGCGTTTTGGAGACCCAGTACTTC | TRBV19 | - | TRBD1 | TRBJ2-5
CASSLIIIAYNEQFF | TGTGCCAGCAGCCTGATAATAATAGCCTACAATGAGCAGTTCTTC | TRBV25-1 | - | - | TRBJ2-1
CASSLGKGLAWTGELFF | TGTGCCAGCAGCCTGGGCAAGGGACTAGCGTGGACCGGGGAGCTGTTTTTT | TRBV9 | - | TRBD2 | TRBJ2-2
CASGLVGVAPNTGELFF | TGTGCTAGTGGTTTGGTCGGGGTAGCACCGAACACCGGGGAGCTGTTTTTT | TRBV12-5 | - | - | TRBJ2-2
CASTYTWGAGNTIYF | TGTGCCAGTACTTATACCTGGGGCGCGGGAAACACCATATATTTT | TRBV19 | - | - | TRBJ1-3
CASRDRYDEQYF | TGCGCCAGCAGGGACAGGTACGACGAGCAGTACTTC | TRBV5-1 | once | TRBD1 | TRBJ2-7
CASSQDYGGFSTQFF | TGTGCCAGCAGCCAGGACTACGGTGGGTTTTCCACGCAGTTCTTC | TRBV14 | - | - | TRBJ2-1
CASSGGHREGYQPQHF | TGTGCCAGCAGTGGGGGTCACCGGGAGGGGTATCAGCCCCAGCATTTT | TRBV2 | - | - | TRBJ1-5
CASGVGQRSYEQYF | TGTGCCAGCGGGGTGGGGCAGCGGTCCTACGAGCAGTACTTC | TRBV11-2 | - | - | TRBJ2-7
CASSQTTAYEQYF | TGTGCCAGCAGCCAAACGACGGCCTACGAGCAGTACTTC | TRBV6-1 | - | - | TRBJ2-7
CSVHGIPMNTEAFF | TGCAGCGTTCACGGGATTCCGATGAACACTGAAGCTTTCTTT | TRBV29-1 | once | - | TRBJ1-1
CASSWGQERNQPQHF | TGTGCCAGCAGTTGGGGACAGGAGCGCAATCAGCCCCAGCATTTT | TRBV2 | - | TRBD1 | TRBJ1-5
CASSLGLAGGPSEQFF | TGTGCCAGCAGCTTGGGACTAGCGGGAGGGCCGAGTGAGCAGTTCTTC | TRBV5-5 | - | TRBD2 | TRBJ2-1
CASSIYTEAFF | TGTGCCAGTAGTATTTACACTGAAGCTTTCTTT | TRBV19 | few | - | TRBJ1-1
CASRLGGATDTQYF | TGTGCCAGTAGATTAGGGGGCGCAACAGATACGCAGTATTTT | TRBV19 | - | TRBD1 | TRBJ2-3
CASSLAGKRNTIYF | TGTGCCAGCAGCTTAGCAGGGAAGCGAAACACCATATATTTT | TRBV7-9 | - | - | TRBJ1-3